The following is a T cell receptor (beta chain) sequence with its context. This clone has just one count. The antigen this receptor binds is unknown. No much larger clone is present one base from it, and per-base qualities are unavailable. CDR1 MNHNY and CDR2 SVGAGI are derived from the germline V gene (reference sequence). The CDR3, from cysteine to phenylalanine, totals 16 residues. The read is trimmed to its CDR3 DNA, 48 bases read in frame from base 1. V is clipped by 0 bases and J by 0 bases, and the sequence between their germline boundaries is 11 bases long. The immunoSEQ Assay, a bias-controlled multiplex PCR, was used to amplify TCRbeta CDR3 regions from genomic DNA. Processing in the source paper ran as follows. The number of nucleated cells in each sample was estimated by amplification of reference gene primers within the assay. To quantify the absolute abundance of each unique TCRbeta CDR3 rearrangement, sequence reads were collapsed and filtered. Productive Simpson clonality was computed per sample as the square root of Simpson's diversity index over productive rearrangements. Drawn from immuneACCESS, this table holds only the in-frame rearrangements with V and J called that TCRdb kept. Clones are partly lost; checked studies trace under half to an unresolved V gene and leave the rest unexplained. V and J calls and clone size are copied from that table; D and trimming were computed from the DNA. The sample contains 150,000 or so clones, about 83% of them found a single time. Less than 5.5% of the sample goes to the ten largest clones.

Whole blood was collected in K2EDTA tubes by collaborating institutions according to the institutions' own protocols. For TCRbeta analysis, collaborators shipped samples in one of three forms: frozen whole blood, isolated PBMCs, or DNA extracted from either of those sample types. The sample belongs to a study of blood T cell repertoires in COVID-19 (dated by TCRdb to the early 2020s). Broadly, across the study: Collaborator samples came from the United States, Italy and Spain and covered acute and convalescent phases of COVID-19. The prospective study material was composed of cDNA or gDNA derived from T cells, B-cell-depleted T cells, or PBMCs. Deeply sampled blood TCRbeta repertoires from subjects exposed to, actively infected with, or recovered from COVID-19 were included in the dataset. The repertoires were released in a freely available public database meant as a resource for research on the immune response to SARS-CoV-2. The samples were drawn from two sources: the first 160 participants of the ongoing ImmuneRACE study, and 1,000 to 1,500 subjects contributed by 6 global collaborators. The sample metadata nearly always contained a de-identified subject ID, COVID-19 status, age in years and sex. Where available, HLA class I and class II types were obtained from metadata supplied by the sample provider rather than from assay-based typing. The research as a whole found: The amount of clinical and demographic metadata varied by source and participant and was provided uncurated.

The receptor was derived from a human donor in a cohort sampled during active COVID-19. Input material: peripheral blood. This chain is built from TRBV6-6 and TRBJ1-1, with TRBD1 perhaps the D gene, on 5 matching bases. The CDR3: CASSYSTDSMNTEAFF. The nucleotides are TGTGCCAGCAGTTACTCGACAGATTCTATGAACACTGAAGCTTTCTTT.